This TCR beta chain was recorded in a study of T cell changes during pregnancy in multiple sclerosis (dated by TCRdb to about 2019). Study-wide context: The study examined how the T cell repertoire changed over the course of pregnancy in women with multiple sclerosis.

Of note for this clone: The antigen it binds to is not known. Base qualities are not recorded, but no much larger clone differs from it by a single base.

CDR1 MNHEY and CDR2 SMNVEV are derived from the germline V gene (reference sequence). The germline ends are 4 bases apart after V is trimmed by 0 bases and J by 0 bases. CDR3 length: 14 amino acids, cysteine to phenylalanine. Only the CDR3 portion is preserved as DNA: 42 bases, with reading frame beginning at the first base. Libraries were constructed by the immunoSEQ multiplex PCR assay. The clones in this table, taken by TCRdb from immuneACCESS, are in-frame only. Not every clone is retained; where verified, under half of the shortfall comes from an unresolved V gene, and the cause of the rest is unknown. The sample table contains approximately 88,000 clones; only one count was recorded for around 94% of them. The top ten hold 0.65% to 0.95% of the sample.

The receptor was isolated from a female donor with multiple sclerosis, enrolled in a pregnancy study. Rearrangement joined TRBV27 to TRBJ2-3; the D gene lacks a confident call. The sample consisted of peripheral blood, taken in the third trimester of pregnancy. The nucleotides are TGTGCCAGCAGTTTATCGACTAGCACAGATACGCAGTATTTT. This encodes CASSLSTSTDTQYF.